Shown below are 15 T cell receptor beta chains from a single sample sequenced in a study of blood T cell repertoires in COVID-19. Produced via immunoSEQ multiplex PCR; TCRdb's table is partial and in-frame only. The table has over 150,000 clones, roughly 87% seen once. Sequences were obtained from peripheral blood. The receptors originated from a young man who had recovered from COVID-19.

The chain recombines TRBV9 with TRBJ1-5, with D possibly being TRBD1 (6 bases). Trimming cost V 3 bases and J 7 bases, with 11 bases left between them. In germline, CDR1 is SGDLS, CDR2 YYNGEE. The CDR3 runs to 13 residues. CDR3: CASSAGDRQPQHF. CDR3 DNA sequence: TGTGCCAGCAGCGCCGGAGACAGGCAGCCCCAGCATTTT.

The chain links TRBV28 to TRBJ2-3; D unresolved. Germline loops: CDR1 MDHEN, CDR2 SYDVKM. The CDR3 sequence is 14 residues long. V shed 7 bases and J shed 2 bases, with 13 bases lying between them. The CDR3 here is CASIPSQFTDTQYF. CDR3 coding DNA: TGTGCCAGCATCCCCAGTCAGTTCACAGATACGCAGTATTTT.

The V gene is TRBV6-5, the J gene TRBJ2-3; TRBD2 matches 8 bases. With 4 bases clipped from V and 6 bases from J, the junction kept 3 bases outside the gene matches. CDR1 and CDR2 from the germline V gene are MNHEY and SVGAGI. The length of the CDR3 is 13 residues. CDR3 DNA: TGTGCCAGCAGTTGGTCGGGGGGGGATACGCAGTATTTT. Residues: CASSWSGGDTQYF.

This chain uses TRBV25-1 with TRBJ1-6; D not resolved. Looked up from germline, CDR1 is MGHDK and CDR2 is SYGVNS. Between the trimmed V and J ends, which lost 6 bases and 10 bases, there was a span of 13 bases. There are 13 residues in the CDR3. CDR3 in amino acids: CASSAAMESPLHF. The CDR3 bases are TGTGCCAGCAGCGCAGCTATGGAGTCACCCCTCCACTTT.

The chain employs TRBV2 and TRBJ2-2; no clear D gene. Per germline, CDR1 SNHLY and CDR2 FYNNEI. V dropped 3 bases and J dropped 0 bases, with 14 bases sitting between them. This CDR3 has 17 residues. The CDR3 region has the DNA TGTGCCAGCAGTGAGCCGGAGAGCCTCGCGAACACCGGGGAGCTGTTTTTT. Its protein product is CASSEPESLANTGELFF.

The rearrangement links TRBV10-3 to TRBJ2-3; weak D call: TRBD2 (5 bases). The V gene lost 8 bases and the J gene lost 2 bases, with 14 bases spanning the gap. This CDR3 comprises 14 residues. Germline CDR1 is ENHRY and CDR2 is SYGVKD. As DNA, the CDR3 is TGTGCCATCCGAGGGTACGCCTCCACAGATACGCAGTATTTT. This gives the protein CAIRGYASTDTQYF.

The chain has TRBV6-5 and TRBJ2-5; TRBD1 is a possible D gene (9 bases). The CDR3 covers 14 residues. CDR1 and CDR2 from the germline V gene are MNHEY and SVGAGI. V shed 11 bases and J shed 4 bases, with 20 bases lying between them. The CDR3 DNA reads as TGTGCCGCCAGCCGGGGGGGACAGGGAGAGACCCAGTACTTC. This sequence encodes CAASRGGQGETQYF.

The chain uses TRBV6-1 and TRBJ2-7; 8 bases fit TRBD1. The CDR3 is 13 amino acids. The V gene's germline CDR1 is MNHNS and CDR2 SASEGT. Losses at the gene ends were 3 bases for V and 4 bases for J; bases not matched to a gene: 2. The CDR3 DNA reads as TGTGCCAGCAGTGAGTGGACAGGGTACGAGCAGTACTTC. This encodes CASSEWTGYEQYF.

The chain carries TRBV25-1 and TRBJ1-1; 11 nucleotides line up with TRBD1. The CDR3 totals 17 residues. The junction had 9 bases not matched to a gene; V was cut back by 4 bases and J by 2 bases. Germline lookup yields CDR1 MGHDK and CDR2 SYGVNS. The DNA of the CDR3 is TGTGCCAGCAGTGGCTCGGGACAGGGGGTCTTCAACACTGAAGCTTTCTTT. Translating it yields CASSGSGQGVFNTEAFF.

A single count supports this clone. V is TRBV7-9 and J is TRBJ2-7; 10 nucleotides line up with TRBD2. This CDR3 has 15 residues. V lost 7 bases to trimming and J lost 0 bases; unmatched junction nucleotides: 6. CDR1 and CDR2 from the germline V gene are SEHNR and FQNEAQ (reference sequence). CDR3 nucleotide sequence: TGTGCCAGCATCCAAGCGGGAGGGAGCTCCTACGAGCAGTACTTC. It encodes CASIQAGGSSYEQYF.

For this clone: Germline and junction disagree at one end, which may indicate a read error. This chain links TRBV24-1 with TRBJ1-2, with a weak D call TRBD1 (6 bases). CDR3 length: 16 residues. Germline V gene sequence: CDR1 KGHDR, CDR2 SFDVKD. CDR3 nucleotides: TGTGCCACCAGTGATTTGCTTCAGGGGCCTAACCATGGCTACACCTTC. It translates to CATSDLLQGPNHGYTF.

The V and J genes are TRBV4-1 and TRBJ1-6, with D tentatively TRBD1 (6 bases). The CDR3 loop spans 18 amino acids. Germline CDR1 and CDR2: MGHRA and YSYEKL. Deletions cut 0 bases from V and 7 bases from J, with 19 bases between. The CDR3 loop is CASSQEGAGPGRNSPLHF. DNA of the CDR3: TGCGCCAGCAGCCAAGAGGGGGCAGGGCCGGGTAGGAATTCACCCCTCCACTTT.

V and J are TRBV7-2 and TRBJ1-2; 10 bases line up with TRBD1. This CDR3 has 14 residues. The germline CDR1 and CDR2 sequences are SGHTA and FQGNSA. J gave up 8 bases and V 4 bases, and 7 bases lay outside the gene matches. The CDR3 sequence is CASSSGTGERGYTF. CDR3 coding DNA: TGTGCCAGCAGCTCCGGGACAGGGGAGAGAGGCTACACCTTC.

The rearrangement joins TRBV7-6 to TRBJ2-1, with a tentative D call TRBD2 (5 bases). The ends were cut back, 1 base at V and 9 bases at J, with 16 bases in the middle. CDR1 SGHVS and CDR2 FNYEAQ come from the germline V gene. The CDR3 contains 15 residues. The CDR3 DNA is TGTGCCAGCAGCTTAGTTGAAAGTCGGAGCGGTGAGCAGTTCTTC. Residues: CASSLVESRSGEQFF.

The chain couples TRBV30 to TRBJ1-2, with D possibly TRBD1 on 5 matching bases. Trimming pared 0 bases from V and 5 bases from J, leaving 10 bases between. From germline, CDR1 is GTSNPN and CDR2 SVGIG (reference sequence). The CDR3 has 13 residues. In DNA form, the CDR3 reads TGTGCCTGGAGTGTAATGGGGCAATATGGCTACACCTTC. Its protein product is CAWSVMGQYGYTF. The whole variable domain, remainder taken from reference TRBV30 and TRBJ1-2, is SQTIHQWPATLVQPVGSPLSLECTVEGTSNPNLYWYRQAAGRGLQLLFYSVGIGQISSEVPQNLSASRPQDRQFILSSKKLLLSDSGFYLCAWSVMGQYGYTFGSGTRLTVV.